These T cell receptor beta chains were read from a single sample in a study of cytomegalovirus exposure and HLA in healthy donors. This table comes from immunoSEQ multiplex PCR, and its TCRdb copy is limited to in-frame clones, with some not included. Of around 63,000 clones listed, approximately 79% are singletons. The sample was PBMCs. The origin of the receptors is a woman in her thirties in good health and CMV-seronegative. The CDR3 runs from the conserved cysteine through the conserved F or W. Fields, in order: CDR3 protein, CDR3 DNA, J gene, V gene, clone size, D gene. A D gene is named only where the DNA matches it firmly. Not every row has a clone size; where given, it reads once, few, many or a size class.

CASSSYRGITDTQYF | TGTGCCAGCAGCTCCTACAGGGGTATTACAGATACGCAGTATTTT | TRBJ2-3 | TRBV5-6 | - | TRBD1
CASSSFLDRTNEQFF | TGTGCCAGCAGCTCGTTCCTCGACAGGACCAATGAGCAGTTCTTC | TRBJ2-1 | TRBV13 | - | -
CATQGREGTDTQYF | TGTGCCACCCAGGGCCGGGAGGGCACAGATACGCAGTATTTT | TRBJ2-3 | TRBV18 | - | TRBD2
CASRRDRGSNEKLFF | TGTGCCAGCAGGAGGGACAGGGGTTCTAATGAAAAACTGTTTTTT | TRBJ1-4 | TRBV28 | - | TRBD1
CASSRRQGGTYEQYF | TGTGCCAGCAGCCGTCGCCAGGGAGGCACCTACGAGCAGTACTTC | TRBJ2-7 | TRBV5-4 | - | -
CASSFLREGGNEQFF | TGTGCCAGCAGTTTCTTGCGGGAGGGCGGGAATGAGCAGTTCTTC | TRBJ2-1 | TRBV28 | - | TRBD2
CASSFNTDTQYF | TGCGCCAGCAGCTTCAACACAGATACGCAGTATTTT | TRBJ2-3 | TRBV5-1 | - | -
CASSLRDSTLYF | TGTGCCAGCAGCCTCCGGGACAGTACCCTTTACTTC | TRBJ2-7 | TRBV5-4 | - | TRBD1
CASSFSGDGYTF | TGTGCCAGCAGCTTTTCGGGGGATGGCTACACCTTC | TRBJ1-2 | TRBV11-2 | - | -
CASGLIRDSQTDTQYF | TGTGCTAGTGGTTTGATCCGGGACAGTCAAACAGATACGCAGTATTTT | TRBJ2-3 | TRBV12-5 | - | TRBD1
CASSPPDPGEIGAFF | TGTGCCAGCTCACCACCAGATCCAGGGGAGATAGGAGCTTTCTTT | TRBJ1-1 | TRBV18 | - | -
CASSLHRDTEQYF | TGTGCCAGCAGCTTACACAGGGATACGGAGCAGTACTTC | TRBJ2-7 | TRBV7-2 | - | -
CSVRQGGGNTIYF | TGCAGCGTTAGACAGGGTGGTGGAAACACCATATATTTT | TRBJ1-3 | TRBV29-1 | - | TRBD1
CAWSVETGAMGELFF | TGTGCCTGGAGTGTAGAGACAGGGGCTATGGGGGAGCTGTTTTTT | TRBJ2-2 | TRBV30 | - | TRBD1
CASSIQGLAGNPNTGELFF | TGTGCCAGTAGTATACAGGGACTAGCGGGCAACCCGAACACCGGGGAGCTGTTTTTT | TRBJ2-2 | TRBV19 | - | TRBD2
CASSPGLAGQETQYF | TGTGCCAGCAGCCCCGGACTAGCGGGACAAGAGACCCAGTACTTC | TRBJ2-5 | TRBV7-9 | - | TRBD2
CASSLSGTPNTGELFF | TGCGCCAGCAGCCTGTCCGGGACACCGAACACCGGGGAGCTGTTTTTT | TRBJ2-2 | TRBV4-1 | - | -
CASSSGQTNTEAFF | TGTGCCAGCAGCTCCGGACAGACGAACACTGAAGCTTTCTTT | TRBJ1-1 | TRBV7-2 | - | -
CASSMRGGYNEQFF | TGTGCCAGTAGTATGCGGGGGGGGTACAATGAGCAGTTCTTC | TRBJ2-1 | TRBV19 | - | TRBD2
CASSPGGGRLYGYTF | TGCGCCAGCAGCCCTGGGGGAGGCAGACTTTATGGCTACACCTTC | TRBJ1-2 | TRBV4-3 | - | -
CASGTGLQNTGELFF | TGTGCCAGCGGGACGGGACTCCAGAACACCGGGGAGCTGTTTTTT | TRBJ2-2 | TRBV5-4 | - | -
CASSLTENLYNSPLHF | TGTGCCAGCAGTTTGACGGAGAACCTCTATAATTCACCCCTCCACTTT | TRBJ1-6 | TRBV6-5 | - | -
CASSLRNTEAFF | TGTGCCAGCAGCCTCAGGAACACTGAAGCTTTCTTT | TRBJ1-1 | TRBV5-4 | - | -
CASSSPGQGNYGYTF | TGTGCCAGCAGCTCACCGGGACAGGGGAATTATGGCTACACCTTC | TRBJ1-2 | TRBV5-4 | - | TRBD1
CAWSVYKGAGNTIYF | TGTGCCTGGAGTGTATACAAGGGGGCTGGAAACACCATATATTTT | TRBJ1-3 | TRBV30 | - | -
CAISGQKNTEAFF | TGTGCCATCTCCGGACAGAAGAACACTGAAGCTTTCTTT | TRBJ1-1 | TRBV10-3 | - | -
CASSSGLAGGHETQYF | TGCGCCAGCAGCTCGGGACTAGCGGGGGGCCACGAGACCCAGTACTTC | TRBJ2-5 | TRBV5-1 | - | TRBD2
CASSLVTGETQYF | TGTGCCAGCAGCTTGGTTACAGGAGAGACCCAGTACTTC | TRBJ2-5 | TRBV5-8 | few | -
CSVGGMKRQGSTEAFF | TGCAGCGTTGGGGGGATGAAACGACAGGGCAGCACTGAAGCTTTCTTT | TRBJ1-1 | TRBV29-1 | - | TRBD1
CASATGQGAGNTIYF | TGTGCCAGCGCGACGGGACAGGGGGCTGGAAACACCATATATTTT | TRBJ1-3 | TRBV7-9 | - | TRBD1
CASSMASGSQETQYF | TGTGCCAGTAGTATGGCTAGCGGGAGCCAAGAGACCCAGTACTTC | TRBJ2-5 | TRBV19 | few | TRBD2
CASSKGRTKPPFF | TGTGCCAGCAGCAAAGGGCGGACTAAACCCCCGTTCTTC | TRBJ2-1 | TRBV21-1 | once | -
CASSEGSGSGANVLTF | TGTGCCAGCAGTGAAGGTTCGGGATCTGGGGCCAACGTCCTGACTTTC | TRBJ2-6 | TRBV6-1 | large | -
CASSERGERNQPQHF | TGTGCCAGCAGTGAACGGGGGGAGAGGAATCAGCCCCAGCATTTT | TRBJ1-5 | TRBV2 | - | -
CASSPVLAGGNNEQFF | TGTGCCAGCAGCCCGGTCTTAGCGGGAGGGAATAATGAGCAGTTCTTC | TRBJ2-1 | TRBV7-2 | - | TRBD2
CASSSRGRWDSSTDTQYF | TGTGCCAGTAGTTCCCGCGGGAGATGGGATTCTAGCACAGATACGCAGTATTTT | TRBJ2-3 | TRBV19 | few | TRBD2
CASKVAVSSYNEQFF | TGTGCCAGCAAGGTAGCGGTGAGCTCCTACAATGAGCAGTTCTTC | TRBJ2-1 | TRBV5-4 | once | -
CASGLYSGSVAFF | TGTGCTAGTGGTTTGTACTCAGGGTCCGTAGCTTTCTTT | TRBJ1-1 | TRBV12-5 | - | -
CATKGDRSLNSPLHF | TGTGCCACCAAAGGTGACAGGAGCCTTAATTCACCCCTCCACTTT | TRBJ1-6 | TRBV10-3 | - | -
CASRSQGLTEAFF | TGTGCCAGCCGGTCACAGGGCCTCACTGAAGCTTTCTTT | TRBJ1-1 | TRBV2 | - | -
CASSQDAVAGGFYEQYF | TGCGCCAGCAGCCAAGACGCGGTAGCGGGGGGCTTCTACGAGCAGTACTTC | TRBJ2-7 | TRBV4-3 | - | TRBD2
CASSFTGVSPLHF | TGTGCCAGCAGCTTCACAGGGGTTTCACCCCTCCACTTT | TRBJ1-6 | TRBV11-2 | - | TRBD1
CASSPRGMRGYTF | TGTGCCAGCAGCCCCAGGGGGATGAGGGGCTACACCTTC | TRBJ1-2 | TRBV7-3 | - | TRBD1
CASSLPGDYGYTF | TGTGCCAGCAGCTTACCAGGGGACTATGGCTACACCTTC | TRBJ1-2 | TRBV7-2 | - | -
CAWADLGLAGYNEQFF | TGTGCCTGGGCCGACCTGGGACTAGCGGGGTACAATGAGCAGTTCTTC | TRBJ2-1 | TRBV30 | - | TRBD2
CASQSPQGDRPYEQYF | TGTGCCAGCCAATCTCCCCAAGGGGATCGGCCTTACGAGCAGTACTTC | TRBJ2-7 | TRBV27 | - | -
CASTVTGLNTGELFF | TGTGCCAGCACCGTTACAGGGTTGAACACCGGGGAGCTGTTTTTT | TRBJ2-2 | TRBV7-2 | - | -
CASSEHGTSPETQYF | TGCGCCAGCAGTGAGCACGGGACTTCCCCAGAGACCCAGTACTTC | TRBJ2-5 | TRBV10-1 | - | -
CASRTPSGKYNEQFF | TGTGCCAGCAGAACCCCTAGCGGCAAATACAATGAGCAGTTCTTC | TRBJ2-1 | TRBV11-2 | - | TRBD2
CASSATGDGYTF | TGTGCCAGCAGCGCCACAGGGGATGGCTACACCTTC | TRBJ1-2 | TRBV5-4 | - | TRBD1
CASSPLPQREQFF | TGTGCCAGCAGCCCGCTCCCGCAGCGGGAGCAGTTCTTC | TRBJ2-1 | TRBV7-3 | - | -
CASSGPQGGLNTGELFF | TGTGCCAGCAGCGGACCGCAGGGGGGATTGAACACCGGGGAGCTGTTTTTT | TRBJ2-2 | TRBV9 | - | -
CASSVGGSSYNEQFF | TGTGCCAGCAGTGTAGGGGGAAGCTCCTACAATGAGCAGTTCTTC | TRBJ2-1 | TRBV6-4 | - | -
CAWSVQGWYEAFF | TGTGCCTGGAGTGTACAGGGATGGTATGAAGCTTTCTTT | TRBJ1-1 | TRBV30 | - | -
CASSPIQGEGSPLHF | TGTGCCAGCTCCCCCATACAGGGAGAGGGGTCACCCCTCCACTTT | TRBJ1-6 | TRBV18 | once | -